The T cell receptor beta chain under discussion was sequenced for a study of graft-versus-host responses after intestinal transplantation. Looking at the study overall: Recipients were all induced with anti-thymocyte globulin, then given tacrolimus and steroids for 3 to 4 years. General observations from the study: GvH clones surfaced in recipient marrow, some emerging earlier in ileum or blood.

The assay was immunoSEQ multiplex PCR, and TCRdb's table has in-frame clones only and misses some. This table holds around 97,000 clones, 80% to 95% found once. A note on this clone: Its target is unknown. The germline gene is not matched at one end of the junction; a read error may be the cause.

The source is a human donor who received an intestinal transplant. The material was unstimulated CD8+ T cells sorted from spleen or lymph node cells, obtained before intestinal transplant.

The CDR3 nucleotides are TGTGCCAGCAGTCAAGGCGGGACAGAGGAAGGCTACACCTTC. This sequence encodes CASSQGGTEEGYTF. The chain joins TRBV14 to TRBJ1-2, with 7 bases lining up with TRBD1. Germline V lookup: CDR1 SGHDN, CDR2 FVKESK. The CDR3 totals 14 residues.